These 4 T cell receptor beta chains share one sample of origin, sequenced in a study of beta chain features in type 1 diabetes. The entirety of the isolated RNA underwent reverse transcription, so expressed TCRB transcripts were sequenced. Data came from immunoSEQ multiplex PCR; TCRdb stores just in-frame clones and leaves some out. The table shows 450,000 or so clones, with over 9.5% occurring only once. Source material: naive CD4+ T cells from blood. The receptors were sampled from a woman aged 18 to 35 in good health.

This clone has more than one count but fewer than ten. The chain uses TRBV6-5 and TRBJ1-4, with unresolved D. The CDR3 sequence is 14 residues long. The germline V gene encodes CDR1 MNHEY and CDR2 SVGAGI. The V end was cut by 1 base, the J end by 2 bases, with 5 bases between. The CDR3 protein is CASSYFGTNEKLFF. The DNA of the CDR3 is TGTGCCAGCAGTTACTTCGGGACTAATGAAAAACTGTTTTTT.

The CDR3 is CAWSPDRVLSPLHF. The CDR3, as DNA: TGTGCCTGGAGCCCGGACAGGGTTTTGTCACCCCTCCACTTT. The chain combines TRBV30 with TRBJ1-6, with 8 bases identical to TRBD1. The J segment lost 10 bases and the V segment lost 3 bases, leaving 8 bases of the junction unmatched. The CDR3 runs to 14 residues. Germline CDR1 is GTSNPN and CDR2 is SVGIG (reference sequence). The whole variable domain, filled in from reference TRBV30 and TRBJ1-6, reads SQTIHQWPATLVQPVGSPLSLECTVEGTSNPNLYWYRQAAGRGLQLLFYSVGIGQISSEVPQNLSASRPQDRQFILSSKKLLLSDSGFYLCAWSPDRVLSPLHFGNGTRLTVT.

The chain carries TRBV15 and TRBJ2-5, with D uncertain. The CDR3 is 14 amino acids. Germline assignment: CDR1 LNHNV and CDR2 YYDKDF (reference sequence). V shed 0 bases and J shed 5 bases, with 10 bases lying between them. The CDR3 DNA follows: TGTGCCACCAGCAGAGATAGGTCTGGGGAGACCCAGTACTTC. The encoded protein is CATSRDRSGETQYF.

This clone turned up a few times. The V and J genes are TRBV29-1 and TRBJ2-1, with D possibly TRBD2 on 6 matching bases. The germline V gene encodes CDR1 SQVTM and CDR2 ANQGSEA. The V and J ends lost 6 bases and 1 base respectively, with 10 bases between them. This CDR3 is 13 amino acids long. The CDR3 nucleotides read TGCAGCGTGGAGGGTATGTCCTACAATGAGCAGTTCTTC. It specifies CSVEGMSYNEQFF.